Below, one T cell receptor beta chain is given with its context. The antigen remains undetermined. The data derive from a study of post-analysis software for immune sequencing data. Whole-study results and caveats: Compared with controls, patients had more of about 5 TRBV segments, including TRBV5-6, TRBV5-1 and TRBV20-1.

The CDR3 has 13 residues. V was shortened by 5 bases and J by 5 bases, with 12 bases between the two germline ends. Per germline, CDR1 MNHNY and CDR2 SVGAGI (reference sequence). The TCR beta cDNA libraries carried unique molecular identifiers. Via MiXCR, TCRdb re-called the PCR reads, giving one row per CDR3 protein. The table records 380,000 or so distinct CDR3 sequences, roughly 30% of them present only once. The chain recombines TRBV6-6 with TRBJ2-5; D is unresolved. Sequenced sample: blood. The origin of this receptor is a girl between 5 and 17 years old with multiple sclerosis. CDR3 residues: CASSPSGWETQYF. In DNA form, the CDR3 reads TGTGCCAGCAGTCCTTCTGGGTGGGAGACCCAGTACTTC.